The clone carrying this T cell receptor (beta chain) was picked up a small number of times. The data belong to a study of blood T cell repertoires in COVID-19. Study-wide background: Collection of acute and convalescent COVID-19 samples took place in the United States, Italy and Spain. The cDNA or gDNA used as material had been derived from T cells, B-cell-depleted T cells, or PBMCs.

In the authors' workflow: The assay estimated nucleated cells by amplifying reference gene primers. Only in-frame clones appear in the TCRdb table, and some are missing; sequencing was by immunoSEQ multiplex PCR. V, J and clone size reflect that table, while D and trimming were determined from the DNA. The table includes roughly 360,000 clones, more than 75% detected once. CDR1 is SNHLY and CDR2 is FYNNEI in the germline V gene. The CDR3 covers 14 residues. Germline trimming cut 6 bases from V and 6 bases from J; bases unmatched to any gene: 7. This receptor was taken from a human donor with acute or convalescent COVID-19. The donor label of this sample is uncertain. The sequencing sample was made of peripheral blood. V is TRBV2 and J is TRBJ1-5; 8 bases match TRBD1. The CDR3 loop reads CASSGDRGLQPQHF. As DNA, the CDR3 is TGTGCCAGCAGCGGCGACAGGGGACTTCAGCCCCAGCATTTT. Filled out from reference TRBV2 and TRBJ1-5, the complete variable domain reads EPEVTQTPSHQVTQMGQEVILRCVPISNHLYFYWYRQILGQKVEFLVSFYNNEISEKSEIFDDQFSVERPDGSNFTLKIRSTKLEDSAMYFCASSGDRGLQPQHFGDGTRLSIL.